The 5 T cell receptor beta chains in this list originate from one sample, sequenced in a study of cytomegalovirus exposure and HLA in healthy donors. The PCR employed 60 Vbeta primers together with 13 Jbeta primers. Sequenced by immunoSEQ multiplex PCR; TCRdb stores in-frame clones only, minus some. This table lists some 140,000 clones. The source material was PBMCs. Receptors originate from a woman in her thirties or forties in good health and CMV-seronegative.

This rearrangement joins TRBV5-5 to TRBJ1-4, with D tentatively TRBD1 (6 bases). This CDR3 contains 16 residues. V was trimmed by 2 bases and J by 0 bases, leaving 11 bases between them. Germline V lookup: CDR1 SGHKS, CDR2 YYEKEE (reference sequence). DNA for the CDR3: TGTGCCAGCAGCTTCGGGACACCCGCAACTAATGAAAAACTGTTTTTT. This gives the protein CASSFGTPATNEKLFF.

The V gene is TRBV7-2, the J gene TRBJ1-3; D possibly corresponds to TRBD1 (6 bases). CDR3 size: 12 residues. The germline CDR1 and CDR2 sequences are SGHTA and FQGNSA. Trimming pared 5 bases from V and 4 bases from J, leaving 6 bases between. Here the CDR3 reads CASSQGGNTIYF. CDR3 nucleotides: TGTGCCAGCAGCCAGGGGGGAAACACCATATATTTT.

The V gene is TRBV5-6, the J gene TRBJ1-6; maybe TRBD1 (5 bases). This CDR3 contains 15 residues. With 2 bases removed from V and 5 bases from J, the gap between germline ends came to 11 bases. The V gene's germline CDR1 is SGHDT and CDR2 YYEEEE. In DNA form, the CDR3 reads TGTGCCAGCAGCTTCCAAGACAGAGATAATTCACCCCTCCACTTT. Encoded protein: CASSFQDRDNSPLHF.

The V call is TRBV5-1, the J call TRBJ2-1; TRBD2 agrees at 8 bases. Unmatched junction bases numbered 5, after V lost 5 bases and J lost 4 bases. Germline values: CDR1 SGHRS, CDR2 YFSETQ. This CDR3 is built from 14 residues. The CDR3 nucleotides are TGCGCCAGCAGGGCGGGGGGCGAGTACAATGAGCAGTTCTTC. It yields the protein CASRAGGEYNEQFF.

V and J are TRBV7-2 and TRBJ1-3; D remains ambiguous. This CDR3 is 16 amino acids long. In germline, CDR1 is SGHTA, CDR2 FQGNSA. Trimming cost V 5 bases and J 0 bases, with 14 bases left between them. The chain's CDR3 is CASSPSPAGSGNTIYF. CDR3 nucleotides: TGTGCCAGCAGCCCTAGCCCTGCGGGCTCTGGAAACACCATATATTTT.